These T cell receptor beta chains were read from a single sample in a study of memory CD4+ T cells and cytomegalovirus serostatus. Here immunoSEQ multiplex PCR was the method, and the copy in TCRdb shows in-frame clones only, minus some. This table has 35,000 to 45,000 clones, roughly 83% appearing once. Sequenced material: memory CD4+ T cells from blood. These receptors came from an adult in good health and CMV-seronegative. Both conserved end residues are part of each CDR3. The order of the fields is CDR3 protein, CDR3 DNA, J gene, D gene, V gene, clone size. A D gene is named only where the DNA matches it firmly. A row's size may be missing; if present it is once, few, many or a size class.

cdr3_aa: CASSLTKGQPQHF; cdr3_nt: TGTGCCAGCAGCTTAACGAAGGGCCAGCCCCAGCATTTT; j_call: TRBJ1-5; d_call: .; v_call: TRBV7-3; clone_size: .
cdr3_aa: CASSGGRSGAFF; cdr3_nt: TGTGCCAGCAGCGGGGGTCGGAGTGGCGCTTTCTTT; j_call: TRBJ1-1; d_call: .; v_call: TRBV5-6; clone_size: .
cdr3_aa: CASSRSRGRGEAFF; cdr3_nt: TGTGCCAGCAGCCGCTCCAGGGGGCGAGGTGAAGCTTTCTTT; j_call: TRBJ1-1; d_call: TRBD1; v_call: TRBV6-5; clone_size: once
cdr3_aa: CASSSRTGRSEAFF; cdr3_nt: TGTGCCAGCAGCTCGAGGACAGGGCGGTCTGAAGCTTTCTTT; j_call: TRBJ1-1; d_call: TRBD1; v_call: TRBV7-6; clone_size: few
cdr3_aa: CASSNLRGTDTQYF; cdr3_nt: TGTGCCAGCAGTAATTTGCGGGGAACGGATACGCAGTATTTT; j_call: TRBJ2-3; d_call: .; v_call: TRBV7-3; clone_size: .
cdr3_aa: CASNRDRNNQPQHF; cdr3_nt: TGTGCCAGCAACAGGGACAGGAACAATCAGCCCCAGCATTTT; j_call: TRBJ1-5; d_call: TRBD1; v_call: TRBV2; clone_size: .
cdr3_aa: CASRRGGNTEAFF; cdr3_nt: TGTGCCAGCCGACGAGGAGGGAACACTGAAGCTTTCTTT; j_call: TRBJ1-1; d_call: .; v_call: TRBV2; clone_size: .
cdr3_aa: CASSVIESSYEQYF; cdr3_nt: TGTGCCAGCAGCGTTATCGAGAGCTCCTACGAGCAGTACTTC; j_call: TRBJ2-7; d_call: .; v_call: TRBV9; clone_size: .
cdr3_aa: CATTPGQGYDEQFF; cdr3_nt: TGCGCCACTACACCGGGACAGGGGTACGATGAGCAGTTCTTC; j_call: TRBJ2-1; d_call: TRBD1; v_call: TRBV5-1; clone_size: .
cdr3_aa: CSAGEVYGYTF; cdr3_nt: TGCAGTGCCGGGGAAGTCTATGGCTACACCTTC; j_call: TRBJ1-2; d_call: .; v_call: TRBV20-1; clone_size: .
cdr3_aa: CAIAISGGNQPQHF; cdr3_nt: TGTGCCATCGCTATTTCTGGGGGCAATCAGCCCCAGCATTTT; j_call: TRBJ1-5; d_call: .; v_call: TRBV6-5; clone_size: .
cdr3_aa: CASSLGGTSGVQETQYF; cdr3_nt: TGTGCCAGCAGCTTAGGGGGGACTAGCGGGGTGCAAGAGACCCAGTACTTC; j_call: TRBJ2-5; d_call: TRBD2; v_call: TRBV11-2; clone_size: .
cdr3_aa: CASSPTERGDTGELFF; cdr3_nt: TGTGCCAGCAGCCCCACGGAGCGGGGGGATACCGGGGAGCTGTTTTTT; j_call: TRBJ2-2; d_call: TRBD2; v_call: TRBV9; clone_size: .
cdr3_aa: CAWSGQGIHEQFF; cdr3_nt: TGTGCCTGGAGCGGACAGGGTATCCATGAGCAGTTCTTC; j_call: TRBJ2-1; d_call: TRBD1; v_call: TRBV30; clone_size: .
cdr3_aa: CASSLSGTGTGGNEQFF; cdr3_nt: TGTGCCAGCAGCTTAAGTGGGACCGGGACAGGGGGGAATGAGCAGTTCTTC; j_call: TRBJ2-1; d_call: TRBD1; v_call: TRBV11-2; clone_size: .
cdr3_aa: CASSSGQGFGYTF; cdr3_nt: TGTGCCAGCAGCTCGGGACAGGGGTTTGGCTACACCTTC; j_call: TRBJ1-2; d_call: TRBD1; v_call: TRBV7-2; clone_size: .
cdr3_aa: CASSSDRVKGYTF; cdr3_nt: TGCGCCAGCAGCTCTGACAGGGTAAAGGGCTACACCTTC; j_call: TRBJ1-2; d_call: TRBD1; v_call: TRBV5-1; clone_size: .
cdr3_aa: CASSFLARGYEQYF; cdr3_nt: TGTGCCAGCAGTTTTCTGGCCAGGGGCTACGAGCAGTACTTC; j_call: TRBJ2-7; d_call: .; v_call: TRBV27; clone_size: .
cdr3_aa: CASSKGAPSDTQYF; cdr3_nt: TGTGCCAGCAGCAAGGGGGCCCCATCTGATACGCAGTATTTT; j_call: TRBJ2-3; d_call: TRBD1; v_call: TRBV2; clone_size: .
cdr3_aa: CASSQQGTEKLFF; cdr3_nt: TGTGCCAGTAGTCAACAGGGGACGGAAAAACTGTTTTTT; j_call: TRBJ1-4; d_call: TRBD1; v_call: TRBV19; clone_size: .
cdr3_aa: CASSYGDRYTEAFF; cdr3_nt: TGTGCCAGCAGTTATGGGGACAGATACACTGAAGCTTTCTTT; j_call: TRBJ1-1; d_call: TRBD1; v_call: TRBV6-6; clone_size: few
cdr3_aa: CASSYLQGFGTEAFF; cdr3_nt: TGTGCCAGCAGTTATCTACAGGGGTTTGGGACTGAAGCTTTCTTT; j_call: TRBJ1-1; d_call: TRBD1; v_call: TRBV6-5; clone_size: .
cdr3_aa: CASSQVDQQGGGYTF; cdr3_nt: TGCGCCAGCAGCCAAGTGGATCAACAGGGGGGTGGCTACACCTTC; j_call: TRBJ1-2; d_call: TRBD1; v_call: TRBV4-1; clone_size: .
cdr3_aa: CASSISLRANVLTF; cdr3_nt: TGTGCCAGTAGTATCTCCCTGAGGGCCAACGTCCTGACTTTC; j_call: TRBJ2-6; d_call: .; v_call: TRBV19; clone_size: .
cdr3_aa: CASGLGQAGYEQYF; cdr3_nt: TGTGCTAGTGGTTTGGGACAGGCGGGATACGAGCAGTACTTC; j_call: TRBJ2-7; d_call: .; v_call: TRBV12-5; clone_size: few
cdr3_aa: CASSYSTGAAQKTQYF; cdr3_nt: TGTGCCAGCAGTTACTCGACGGGGGCCGCCCAAAAGACCCAGTACTTC; j_call: TRBJ2-5; d_call: .; v_call: TRBV6-6; clone_size: .
cdr3_aa: CASSLTSWVETQYF; cdr3_nt: TGTGCCAGCAGCTTAACGTCGTGGGTAGAGACCCAGTACTTC; j_call: TRBJ2-5; d_call: .; v_call: TRBV7-7; clone_size: .
cdr3_aa: CASSSIGTGSWETQYF; cdr3_nt: TGTGCCAGCAGTTCAATCGGGACAGGCAGTTGGGAGACCCAGTACTTC; j_call: TRBJ2-5; d_call: TRBD1; v_call: TRBV27; clone_size: .
cdr3_aa: CASRNGRGAAYEQYF; cdr3_nt: TGTGCCAGCAGAAACGGGAGGGGGGCGGCCTACGAGCAGTACTTC; j_call: TRBJ2-7; d_call: TRBD2; v_call: TRBV6-6; clone_size: .
cdr3_aa: CASSPRPGQTNEKLFF; cdr3_nt: TGTGCCAGCAGCCCACGGCCAGGTCAGACTAATGAAAAACTGTTTTTT; j_call: TRBJ1-4; d_call: .; v_call: TRBV7-6; clone_size: once
cdr3_aa: CASSDPFGGLYEQYF; cdr3_nt: TGTGCCAGCAGTGATCCATTCGGGGGGCTCTACGAGCAGTACTTC; j_call: TRBJ2-7; d_call: .; v_call: TRBV25-1; clone_size: .
cdr3_aa: CAWSVPGLGQETQYF; cdr3_nt: TGTGCCTGGAGTGTACCGGGACTAGGCCAAGAGACCCAGTACTTC; j_call: TRBJ2-5; d_call: TRBD2; v_call: TRBV30; clone_size: .
cdr3_aa: CASSGRDTSMNTEAFF; cdr3_nt: TGTGCCAGCAGTGGGAGGGACACATCTATGAACACTGAAGCTTTCTTT; j_call: TRBJ1-1; d_call: .; v_call: TRBV6-1; clone_size: once
cdr3_aa: CASSLSRADEQYF; cdr3_nt: TGTGCCAGCAGCTTAAGCAGGGCCGACGAGCAGTACTTC; j_call: TRBJ2-7; d_call: .; v_call: TRBV7-3; clone_size: once
cdr3_aa: CASSPSDRGRGYTF; cdr3_nt: TGTGCCAGCAGCCCATCAGACAGGGGGCGCGGCTACACCTTC; j_call: TRBJ1-2; d_call: TRBD1; v_call: TRBV4-2; clone_size: .
cdr3_aa: CAWSVRGVRSF; cdr3_nt: TGTGCCTGGAGTGTACGGGGGGTCCGCTCCTTC; j_call: TRBJ2-7; d_call: TRBD2; v_call: TRBV30; clone_size: .
cdr3_aa: CASSSPTEVRNQETQYF; cdr3_nt: TGTGCCAGCAGCTCGCCCACGGAAGTAAGAAACCAAGAGACCCAGTACTTC; j_call: TRBJ2-5; d_call: .; v_call: TRBV5-4; clone_size: .
cdr3_aa: CASSELGPGHTEAFF; cdr3_nt: TGTGCCAGCAGTGAATTGGGGCCCGGACACACTGAAGCTTTCTTT; j_call: TRBJ1-1; d_call: .; v_call: TRBV6-1; clone_size: .
cdr3_aa: CASSLGGVTNEKLFF; cdr3_nt: TGTGCCAGCAGCTTGGGCGGGGTGACTAATGAAAAACTGTTTTTT; j_call: TRBJ1-4; d_call: .; v_call: TRBV5-4; clone_size: .
cdr3_aa: CASISSGFSSYEQYF; cdr3_nt: TGTGCCAGCATTTCGTCGGGATTTAGCTCCTACGAGCAGTACTTC; j_call: TRBJ2-7; d_call: .; v_call: TRBV2; clone_size: .
cdr3_aa: CASSQGFRTGWKSSTDTQYF; cdr3_nt: TGTGCCAGTAGTCAAGGCTTCAGGACAGGGTGGAAGTCTAGCACAGATACGCAGTATTTT; j_call: TRBJ2-3; d_call: TRBD1; v_call: TRBV19; clone_size: .
cdr3_aa: CSASHRDRLFF; cdr3_nt: TGCAGTGCTAGTCACCGGGACAGACTGTTTTTT; j_call: TRBJ1-4; d_call: TRBD1; v_call: TRBV20-1; clone_size: .
cdr3_aa: CASNLGYRNYGYTF; cdr3_nt: TGTGCCAGTAATCTCGGGTACAGGAACTATGGCTACACCTTC; j_call: TRBJ1-2; d_call: .; v_call: TRBV19; clone_size: .
cdr3_aa: CASSPTTGNREKLFF; cdr3_nt: TGTGCCAGCTCACCCACGACAGGGAATAGAGAAAAACTGTTTTTT; j_call: TRBJ1-4; d_call: TRBD1; v_call: TRBV18; clone_size: .
cdr3_aa: CASSYSAGEASPLHF; cdr3_nt: TGTGCCAGCAGTTACTCGGCGGGCGAGGCTTCACCCCTCCACTTT; j_call: TRBJ1-6; d_call: .; v_call: TRBV6-5; clone_size: once
cdr3_aa: CASSQGGQMNTEAFF; cdr3_nt: TGCGCCAGCAGCCAGGGGGGACAGATGAACACTGAAGCTTTCTTT; j_call: TRBJ1-1; d_call: TRBD1; v_call: TRBV4-1; clone_size: .
cdr3_aa: CASSSPNQPQHF; cdr3_nt: TGTGCCAGCAGCTCACCCAATCAGCCCCAGCATTTT; j_call: TRBJ1-5; d_call: .; v_call: TRBV7-6; clone_size: few
cdr3_aa: CAWSVAGSHNYGYTF; cdr3_nt: TGTGCCTGGAGTGTTGCAGGGTCCCACAACTATGGCTACACCTTC; j_call: TRBJ1-2; d_call: .; v_call: TRBV30; clone_size: .
cdr3_aa: CASSLEGGRGETQYF; cdr3_nt: TGTGCCAGCAGCTTAGAGGGGGGGAGAGGCGAGACCCAGTACTTC; j_call: TRBJ2-5; d_call: TRBD2; v_call: TRBV11-2; clone_size: once
cdr3_aa: CASRKGPYEQYF; cdr3_nt: TGTGCCAGCAGGAAAGGTCCCTACGAGCAGTACTTC; j_call: TRBJ2-7; d_call: .; v_call: TRBV6-5; clone_size: once
cdr3_aa: CASSGLGGISEAFF; cdr3_nt: TGTGCCAGCAGTGGCCTCGGGGGTATCTCTGAAGCTTTCTTT; j_call: TRBJ1-1; d_call: .; v_call: TRBV2; clone_size: .
cdr3_aa: CASSLRASYGYTF; cdr3_nt: TGTGCCAGCTCTCTAAGGGCCAGCTATGGCTACACCTTC; j_call: TRBJ1-2; d_call: .; v_call: TRBV18; clone_size: few
cdr3_aa: CAISGTSGDYSYEQYF; cdr3_nt: TGTGCCATCAGTGGTACTAGCGGGGATTACTCCTACGAGCAGTACTTC; j_call: TRBJ2-7; d_call: TRBD2; v_call: TRBV10-3; clone_size: .
cdr3_aa: CASSGAAAGARSGEQFF; cdr3_nt: TGTGCCAGCAGTGGGGCTGCTGCGGGGGCCCGATCAGGCGAGCAGTTCTTC; j_call: TRBJ2-1; d_call: .; v_call: TRBV2; clone_size: .
cdr3_aa: CSVETGATDTQYF; cdr3_nt: TGCAGCGTTGAGACAGGGGCGACAGATACGCAGTATTTT; j_call: TRBJ2-3; d_call: TRBD1; v_call: TRBV29-1; clone_size: once
cdr3_aa: CASNGGLHNEKLFF; cdr3_nt: TGTGCCAGTAACGGGGGACTGCACAATGAAAAACTGTTTTTT; j_call: TRBJ1-4; d_call: .; v_call: TRBV19; clone_size: .
cdr3_aa: CSVVRTTMNTEAFF; cdr3_nt: TGCAGCGTTGTGCGGACGACTATGAACACTGAAGCTTTCTTT; j_call: TRBJ1-1; d_call: .; v_call: TRBV29-1; clone_size: .